A single sample is the source of the 10 T cell receptor beta chains below, sequenced in a study of blood T cell repertoires in COVID-19. Sequencing was performed with immunoSEQ multiplex PCR; in TCRdb, only in-frame clones are kept and a portion is missing. The repertoire holds tens of thousands of clones, with about four fifths as singletons. The sequenced material came from peripheral blood. The receptors shown here come from a woman older than 75 with acute or convalescent COVID-19.

V usage is TRBV24-1 and J usage is TRBJ2-1; 11 bases line up with TRBD2. The CDR3 totals 14 residues. The germline V gene encodes CDR1 KGHDR and CDR2 SFDVKD. With 8 bases clipped from V and 8 bases from J, the junction kept 7 bases outside the gene matches. In DNA form, the CDR3 reads TGTGCCACCAAGACTAGCGGGGATTGGGATGAGCAGTTCTTC. This encodes CATKTSGDWDEQFF.

The V and J genes are TRBV21-1 and TRBJ2-7; TRBD1, the table's D call, was not compared with the DNA. TRBV21-1 is a pseudogene. The length of the CDR3 is 15 residues. The CDR3: CASSQQGTGNYEQYF. The CDR3 nucleotides are TGTGCCAGCAGCCAACAGGGGACGGGGAACTACGAGCAGTACTTC.

This clone appeared a single time. The CDR3 DNA reads as TGTGCCAGCTCACCTTCCCCGGGGGGAAACTATGGCTACACCTTC. Encoded protein: CASSPSPGGNYGYTF. V and J are TRBV18 and TRBJ1-2; D is possibly TRBD1 (5 bases). Germline loops: CDR1 KGHSH, CDR2 LQKENI. The length of the CDR3 is 15 residues. V was clipped by 3 bases and J by 2 bases, with 13 bases between them.

CDR3 bases: TGTGCCAGCAGCTTAGATCAAGGGGGCAGGGATGTTGAGGAAAAACTGTTTTTT. Protein sequence: CASSLDQGGRDVEEKLFF. The rearrangement joins TRBV7-6 to TRBJ1-4; 7 nucleotides agree with TRBD1. There are 18 residues in the CDR3. Germline values: CDR1 SGHVS, CDR2 FNYEAQ. J gave up 8 bases and V 1 base, and 16 bases lay outside the gene matches.

The J gene is TRBJ2-5, the V gene TRBV6-6; 8 bases line up with TRBD2. Germline values: CDR1 MNHNY, CDR2 SVGAGI (reference sequence). V was pared by 10 bases and J by 2 bases, with 12 bases of the junction left unmatched. The CDR3 is 15 residues long. This chain's CDR3 is CATTGTRVTQETQYF. The DNA of the CDR3 is TGTGCCACCACCGGGACTAGGGTGACACAAGAGACCCAGTACTTC.

The chain is built from TRBV5-1 and TRBJ1-3; possibly TRBD1 for D (6 bases). The V end lost 4 bases, the J end lost 0 bases, and 11 bases lay between the germline ends. Germline V gives CDR1 SGHRS, CDR2 YFSETQ. The CDR3 covers 15 residues. The CDR3 loop reads CASSPRTDSGNTIYF. In DNA, the CDR3 is TGCGCCAGCAGCCCTCGGACAGACTCTGGAAACACCATATATTTT.

V gene TRBV7-9 combines with J gene TRBJ1-1; 8 nucleotides line up with TRBD1. Trimming cost V 4 bases and J 7 bases; bases outside gene matches: 2. This CDR3 spans 12 amino acids. The germline CDR1 and CDR2 sequences are SEHNR and FQNEAQ (reference sequence). CDR3 nucleotide sequence: TGTGCCAGCAGCTACGGACAGGGTGAAGCTTTCTTT. Translation gives CASSYGQGEAFF.

V is TRBV11-2 and J is TRBJ1-4, with a possible D match to TRBD1 (6 bases). The germline gives CDR1 SGHAT, CDR2 FQNNGV. Deletions cut 5 bases from V and 0 bases from J, with 10 bases between. The CDR3 totals 15 residues. This CDR3 reads CASSVTGTTNEKLFF. The CDR3 nucleotides are TGTGCCAGCAGCGTCACAGGGACAACTAATGAAAAACTGTTTTTT.

This chain connects TRBV11-2 to TRBJ2-7; TRBD1 agrees at 7 bases. CDR1 is SGHAT and CDR2 is FQNNGV in the germline V gene. Unmatched junction bases numbered 18, after V lost 5 bases and J lost 5 bases. The CDR3 is 17 amino acids. Here the CDR3 reads CASSPGRDRYTLDEQYF. CDR3 nucleotide sequence: TGTGCCAGCAGCCCAGGACGGGACAGATATACCCTCGACGAGCAGTACTTC. The variable domain in full, completed from reference TRBV11-2 and TRBJ2-7, reads EAGVAQSPRYKIIEKRQSVAFWCNPISGHATLYWYQQILGQGPKLLIQFQNNGVVDDSQLPKDRFSAERLKGVDSTLKIQPAKLEDSAVYLCASSPGRDRYTLDEQYFGPGTRLTVT.

This clone occurred a few times. This rearrangement joins TRBV7-2 to TRBJ1-2, with 9 bases lining up with TRBD1. The CDR3 is made up of 14 amino acids. Looked up from germline, CDR1 is SGHTA and CDR2 is FQGNSA. The J segment lost 7 bases and the V segment lost 1 base, leaving 4 bases of the junction unmatched. The CDR3 is CASSLVRTGVGYTF. The CDR3 DNA reads as TGTGCCAGCAGCTTAGTGAGGACAGGGGTTGGCTACACCTTC.